This entry concerns a single T cell receptor beta chain. Its antigen is currently unknown. The CDR3 consists of 12 residues. The germline V gene has CDR1 GTSNPN and CDR2 SVGIG (reference sequence). Trimming stripped 7 bases from V and 5 bases from J, with 14 bases between. The data belong to a study of CD8 T cells in Susac syndrome. Study-level results: The authors found no clonal expansion in Susac syndrome CD4+ T cell repertoires.

An amount of RNA that ranged from roughly 0.45 to 1 ug was reverse transcribed with random hexamers. Amplification of TCR beta CDR3 by immunoSEQ multiplex PCR spanned 54 Vbeta and 13 Jbeta. Each CDR3 protein is one row after TCRdb ran MiXCR on the immunoSEQ multiplex PCR reads. The sample includes some 240,000 distinct CDR3 sequences, roughly 95% of them seen just once. The chain has TRBV30 and TRBJ1-1, with a tentative D call TRBD1 (5 bases). Material for sequencing was CD4+ T cells from PBMCs. The sequence was obtained from a human donor with Susac syndrome. CDR3 in amino acids: CASLGGWTEAFF. The DNA for the CDR3 is TGTGCCTCCCTTGGGGGGTGGACTGAAGCTTTCTTT.